This T cell receptor (beta chain) was found in a study of T cells of healthy individuals. This clonotype was recorded at least ten times. TCRdb independently ran MiXCR on the 5' RACE reads; one entry per CDR3 protein. This sample has some 82,000 distinct CDR3 sequences, with about 5.5% found just once. This CDR3 contains 14 residues. In germline, CDR1 is SGHTA, CDR2 FQGNSA. Trimming took 1 base from V and 5 from J, leaving 8 bases between them. This TCR was sampled from a female donor in good health. The J gene is TRBJ2-2, the V gene TRBV7-2, with no clear D. The CDR3 reads CASSLGLYTGELFF. The CDR3 coding sequence is TGTGCCAGCAGCTTAGGCCTCTATACCGGGGAGCTGTTTTTT.